The TCR beta chain described here comes from a study of shared clonotypes between healthy human individuals. The data were produced by immunoSEQ multiplex PCR, yet TCRdb's version contains in-frame clones alone and is incomplete. The sample has millions of clones; roughly 94% are singletons. Study conclusions and caveats: It was anticipated that sequencing depth would influence how many clonotypes donors shared.

Trimming pared 5 bases from V and 0 bases from J, leaving 24 bases between. The CDR3 loop spans 19 amino acids. The germline gives CDR1 KGHSH, CDR2 LQKENI. Donors were healthy HIV-negative adults without recent acute infections or vaccinations. The investigators split CD4+ cells into a CD45RA+ naive subset and a CD45RA-negative memory subset. Concerning this clone itself: Antigen specificity is unknown.

The chain uses TRBV18 and TRBJ2-3; D possibly matches TRBD1 or TRBD2 (6 bases each). The source of this sequence is a man between 18 and 29 years old in good health. Sequencing input: naive CD4+ T cells sorted from blood. Described subset: CD45RA+ positively selected. The CDR3 sequence: CASSATPPRGVTSTDTQYF. In DNA form, the CDR3 reads TGTGCCAGCTCAGCGACCCCCCCGAGGGGGGTCACTAGCACAGATACGCAGTATTTT. Full variable domain (missing parts from reference TRBV18 and TRBJ2-3): NAGVMQNPRHLVRRRGQEARLRCSPMKGHSHVYWYRQLPEEGLKFMVYLQKENIIDESGMPKERFSAEFPKEGPSILRIQQVVRGDSAAYFCASSATPPRGVTSTDTQYFGPGTRLTVL.